The 23 T cell receptor beta chains reported below all come from one sample, sequenced in a study of cytomegalovirus exposure and HLA in healthy donors. Generated by immunoSEQ multiplex PCR, the TCRdb table keeps only in-frame clones and is missing some. The sample includes 200,000 to 250,000 clones, roughly nine tenths seen only once; the top ten take 12%. The specimen sequenced was PBMCs. These receptor sequences come from a man between 18 and 29 years old in good health and CMV-seropositive.

CDR3: CASRAGQGVAEAFF. The CDR3 DNA is TGTGCCAGCAGGGCGGGACAGGGGGTTGCTGAAGCTTTCTTT. The gene calls are TRBV28 and TRBJ1-1; 11 nucleotides match TRBD1. CDR1 and CDR2 from the germline V gene are MDHEN and SYDVKM. The CDR3 length is 14 residues. The junction had 6 bases not matched to a gene; V was cut back by 6 bases and J by 6 bases.

The CDR3 region has the DNA TGTGCCAGCAGCCGCCTGGGGATCCAGTACTTC. Its protein is CASSRLGIQYF. V and J are TRBV7-2 and TRBJ2-5; D is unclear. V lost 5 bases to trimming and J lost 10 bases, with 11 bases between them. Germline CDR1 SGHTA, CDR2 FQGNSA. The CDR3 extends over 11 amino acids.

This clone was counted only a few times. J is TRBJ2-7 and V is TRBV14; TRBD1 matches 9 bases. Germline values: CDR1 SGHDN, CDR2 FVKESK. Trimming removed 0 bases from V and 6 bases from J; junction bases left unmatched: 6. This CDR3 contains 15 residues. The CDR3 loop is CASSQDTGGQGEQYF. CDR3 nucleotide sequence: TGTGCCAGCAGCCAAGATACAGGGGGCCAGGGCGAGCAGTACTTC.

This clone occurred a few times. This chain connects TRBV10-1 to TRBJ2-7; the match to TRBD2 covers 7 bases. The CDR3 length is 15 residues. The V gene end was trimmed by 4 bases and the J gene end by 7 bases; junction bases not matched to a gene: 13. The germline V gene encodes CDR1 WNHNN and CDR2 SYGVQD (reference sequence). The chain's CDR3 is CASSANLAARGEQYF. The CDR3 coding sequence is TGCGCCAGCAGTGCCAATCTAGCGGCCCGGGGGGAGCAGTACTTC.

This clone has just a few counts. This chain connects TRBV4-1 to TRBJ2-7; the D gene is possibly TRBD2 (5 bases). CDR1 is MGHRA and CDR2 is YSYEKL in the germline V gene. V shed 0 bases and J shed 1 base, with 13 bases lying between them. The CDR3 is 16 residues long. The CDR3 region has the DNA TGCGCCAGCAGCCAAGATCGAGTCGGAGGATCCTACGAGCAGTACTTC. Translated: CASSQDRVGGSYEQYF.

In this sample, this clone turned up once. The chain employs TRBV5-1 and TRBJ2-4; possibly TRBD2 for D (6 bases). The CDR3 runs 15 residues. CDR1 is SGHRS and CDR2 is YFSETQ in the germline V gene. V lost 0 bases and J 4 bases, leaving 11 bases between the germline ends. CDR3 sequence: CASSLGGGLKNIQYF. The DNA of the CDR3 is TGCGCCAGCAGCTTGGGTGGGGGACTGAAAAACATTCAGTACTTC.

The genes are TRBV9 and TRBJ2-3, with D hard to call. Germline CDR1 is SGDLS and CDR2 is YYNGEE. Deletions cut 0 bases from V and 2 bases from J, with 10 bases between. This CDR3 region has 15 residues. The CDR3 nucleotides are TGTGCCAGCAGCGTAGAGTCGGCCGTCACAGATACGCAGTATTTT. As protein: CASSVESAVTDTQYF.

The chain joins TRBV6-9 to TRBJ1-1; no definite D call. The CDR3 contains 13 residues. Germline V gives CDR1 MNHGY, CDR2 SVAAGI. The V gene lost 4 bases and the J gene lost 2 bases, with 8 bases spanning the gap. The CDR3 nucleotides read TGTGCCAGCAGTTGCGATCTAAACACTGAAGCTTTCTTT. This codes for CASSCDLNTEAFF.

The J gene is TRBJ1-2, the V gene TRBV9; D unclear. The V end lost 0 bases, the J end lost 2 bases, and 8 bases lay between the germline ends. The CDR3 extends over 14 amino acids. CDR1 and CDR2 (germline): SGDLS, YYNGEE. CDR3 residues: CASSVEAANYGYTF. For the CDR3, the DNA is TGTGCCAGCAGCGTAGAAGCAGCAAACTATGGCTACACCTTC.

This clone was picked up one time. V usage is TRBV7-9 and J usage is TRBJ2-2; 9 nucleotides align to TRBD1. The CDR3 length is 16 residues. With V trimmed by 4 bases and J by 1 base, 4 bases remained unmatched. The germline V gene encodes CDR1 SEHNR and CDR2 FQNEAQ (reference sequence). CDR3 sequence reads: CASSSGQGMNTGELFF. The DNA for the CDR3 is TGTGCCAGCAGCTCCGGACAGGGGATGAACACCGGGGAGCTGTTTTTT. The full variable domain, with the rest looked up from reference TRBV7-9 and TRBJ2-2, is DTGVSQNPRHKITKRGQNVTFRCDPISEHNRLYWYRQTLGQGPEFLTYFQNEAQLEKSRLLSDRFSAERPKGSFSTLEIQRTEQGDSAMYLCASSSGQGMNTGELFFGEGSRLTVL.

J is TRBJ2-1 and V is TRBV29-1; weak D call: TRBD2 (6 bases). The V gene lost 7 bases and the J gene lost 12 bases, with 25 bases spanning the gap. This CDR3 has 14 residues. Germline V gives CDR1 SQVTM, CDR2 ANQGSEA. Here the CDR3 reads CSAGTDPFLLGQFF. DNA for the CDR3: TGCAGCGCTGGGACTGACCCGTTCCTCCTTGGGCAGTTCTTC.

The CDR3 protein is CASSTAPTEGYEQYF. The CDR3 coding sequence is TGTGCCAGCAGCACGGCCCCGACCGAGGGCTACGAGCAGTACTTC. This chain joins TRBV5-4 and TRBJ2-7, with a possible D match to TRBD2 (5 bases). The CDR3 covers 15 residues. V gave up 4 bases and J gave up 3 bases, with 17 bases separating them. Germline CDR1 is SGHNT and CDR2 is YYREEE (reference sequence).

The chain uses TRBV6-6 and TRBJ2-7, with D perhaps TRBD1 (6 bases). Trimming shortened V by 8 bases and J by 2 bases, and 16 bases separated the two germline ends. The CDR3 sequence is 14 residues long. Germline CDR1 and CDR2: MNHNY and SVGAGI (reference sequence). The CDR3 bases are TGTGCCAGCGCCCCTCCAGGGGTCCCCTACGAGCAGTACTTC. It translates to CASAPPGVPYEQYF.

The CDR3 region is CASSYRGQGVPGTQYF. CDR3 DNA sequence: TGTGCCAGCAGTTACCGCGGACAGGGGGTCCCGGGGACCCAGTACTTC. The chain uses TRBV6-5 and TRBJ2-5; 10 nucleotides agree with TRBD1. The V gene end was trimmed by 2 bases and the J gene end by 7 bases; junction bases not matched to a gene: 10. The CDR3 has 16 residues. Germline V gene lookup returns CDR1 MNHEY and CDR2 SVGAGI.

The rearrangement joins TRBV27 to TRBJ2-5; TRBD1 aligns across 9 bases. From germline, CDR1 is MNHEY and CDR2 SMNVEV (reference sequence). The CDR3 sequence is 17 residues long. V was clipped by 1 base and J by 5 bases; unmatched bases: 11. CDR3 in amino acids: CASSLWGRDRGSETQYF. The CDR3, as DNA: TGTGCCAGCAGTTTATGGGGTCGAGACAGGGGGTCTGAGACCCAGTACTTC.

The V and J genes are TRBV5-4 and TRBJ2-7; tentatively, D is TRBD1 (6 bases). CDR1 and CDR2 (germline): SGHNT, YYREEE (reference sequence). The V gene lost 4 bases and the J gene lost 2 bases, with 13 bases spanning the gap. This CDR3 has 14 residues. DNA of the CDR3: TGTGCCAGCAGCCCTCGGGACACCACCTACGAGCAGTACTTC. Its translation is CASSPRDTTYEQYF. The variable domain in full, with the rest retrieved from reference TRBV5-4 and TRBJ2-7, is ETGVTQSPTHLIKTRGQQVTLRCSSQSGHNTVSWYQQALGQGPQFIFQYYREEENGRGNFPPRFSGLQFPNYSSELNVNALELDDSALYLCASSPRDTTYEQYFGPGTRLTVT.

This chain joins TRBV7-2 and TRBJ1-5; D is unclear. CDR1 SGHTA and CDR2 FQGNSA come from the germline V gene. The CDR3 length is 15 residues. Trimming took off 0 bases at V and 1 base at J, with 7 bases between the two ends. CDR3 bases: TGTGCCAGCAGCTTAGCTCCAGGCAGCAATCAGCCCCAGCATTTT. This translates into CASSLAPGSNQPQHF.

The rearrangement uses TRBV5-6 and TRBJ2-3; 8 positions agree with TRBD2. The CDR3 is made up of 15 amino acids. V trimming: 1 base; J trimming: 4 bases; junction bases outside the gene matches: 5. Germline CDR1 reads SGHDT; CDR2 reads YYEEEE. The CDR3 reads CASSLSGSQPDTQYF. As DNA, the CDR3 is TGTGCCAGCAGCTTGAGCGGGAGTCAGCCAGATACGCAGTATTTT.

The V gene is TRBV5-6, the J gene TRBJ1-3, with D maybe TRBD1 (5 bases). CDR1 and CDR2 (germline): SGHDT, YYEEEE. Trimming pared 1 base from V and 0 bases from J, leaving 14 bases between. CDR3 size: 17 residues. CDR3 nucleotide sequence: TGTGCCAGCAGCTTGAAGGGACCCCTAAGCTCTGGAAACACCATATATTTT. Protein: CASSLKGPLSSGNTIYF.

The chain employs TRBV5-1 and TRBJ2-3, with D possibly being TRBD2 (5 bases). This CDR3 is 16 amino acids long. Germline V CDR1 and CDR2: SGHRS, YFSETQ. Trimming took 0 bases from V and 4 from J, leaving 15 bases between them. The CDR3 DNA follows: TGCGCCAGCAGCTTGGGGAATGCCGGGAACGCAGATACGCAGTATTTT. It translates to CASSLGNAGNADTQYF.

This clone was observed a few times. The rearrangement links TRBV6-5 to TRBJ1-5, with D possibly matching TRBD1 (5 bases). The CDR3 totals 15 residues. Germline-derived CDR1 and CDR2 are MNHEY and SVGAGI. V lost 7 bases to trimming and J lost 1 base, with 14 bases between them. The CDR3 protein is CASNPYAGSNQPQHF. The DNA for the CDR3 is TGTGCCAGCAACCCTTATGCAGGGAGCAATCAGCCCCAGCATTTT.

The chain combines TRBV9 with TRBJ2-7; 16 bases map to TRBD2. Germline loops: CDR1 SGDLS, CDR2 YYNGEE. CDR3 length: 16 residues. J gave up 7 bases and V 4 bases, and 8 bases lay outside the gene matches. The CDR3 DNA follows: TGTGCCAGCAGCCCGGGACTAGCGGGAGGGCCACGGGAGCAGTACTTC. Protein sequence: CASSPGLAGGPREQYF.

CDR3 in amino acids: CASSLAGQGGETQYF. In DNA form, the CDR3 reads TGCGCCAGCAGCTTGGCCGGACAGGGTGGGGAGACCCAGTACTTC. The chain is built from TRBV5-1 and TRBJ2-5, with 8 bases fitting TRBD1. From germline, CDR1 is SGHRS and CDR2 YFSETQ. The CDR3 length is 15 residues. Germline trimming cut 0 bases from V and 5 bases from J; bases unmatched to any gene: 6.